This passage covers 8 T cell receptor beta chains from one sample sequenced in a study of T cells after yellow fever vaccination. Each CDR3 protein gets one entry after TCRdb re-called the 5' RACE reads with MiXCR. Found here are 250,000 to 400,000 distinct CDR3 sequences, approximately 4% of them singletons; the top ten hold around 25%. The specimen comprised PBMCs, sampled 5 days after the yellow fever booster vaccination. Every receptor here comes from a man aged 18-30 years who received the YFV17D yellow fever vaccine.

This clonotype was observed many times. In DNA, the CDR3 is TGTGCCAGCAGCGATATAGGAGGGGATACGCAGTATTTT. Translation: CASSDIGGDTQYF. V is TRBV7-6 and J is TRBJ2-3; weak D call: TRBD2 (6 bases). The CDR3 covers 13 residues. V was clipped by 5 bases and J by 6 bases, with 12 bases between them. CDR1 and CDR2 from the germline V gene are SGHVS and FNYEAQ.

This sequence joins TRBV6-2 or TRBV6-3 and TRBJ1-5; D remains unclear. CDR1 and CDR2 (germline): MNHEY, SVGEGT. V lost 6 bases and J 0 bases, leaving 12 bases between the germline ends. The CDR3 has 15 amino acids. CDR3 in DNA: TGTGCCAGCAGACAAGAGATGTATAGCAATCAGCCCCAGCATTTT. Its protein product is CASRQEMYSNQPQHF.

This clonotype was observed a few times. This chain joins TRBV7-3 and TRBJ1-1, with D perhaps matching TRBD1 (5 bases). Trimming shortened V by 3 bases and J by 1 base, and 12 bases separated the two germline ends. In germline, CDR1 is SGHTA, CDR2 FQGTGA. The CDR3 length is 15 residues. The CDR3 DNA reads as TGTGCCAGCAGCTTGGGACCTCTGCCGAACACTGAAGCTTTCTTT. It yields the protein CASSLGPLPNTEAFF.

This rearrangement joins TRBV5-1 to TRBJ2-1, with D tentatively TRBD2 (6 bases). Trimming removed 0 bases at V and 0 bases at J, with 10 bases between. In germline, CDR1 is SGHRS, CDR2 YFSETQ. The CDR3 is 16 amino acids. The DNA for the CDR3 is TGCGCCAGCAGCTTGGATGGGGGGACCTCCTACAATGAGCAGTTCTTC. Residues: CASSLDGGTSYNEQFF.

This clonotype was observed many times. The chain combines TRBV4-1 with TRBJ2-7, with D tentatively TRBD1 (5 bases). This CDR3 is 16 amino acids long. The ends were cut back, 1 base at V and 2 bases at J, with 15 bases in the middle. Germline assignment: CDR1 MGHRA and CDR2 YSYEKL. The CDR3 DNA follows: TGCGCCAGCAGCCAAGTTCTTACAGGCTCTGCCTACGAGCAGTACGTC. Its protein is CASSQVLTGSAYEQYV.

The chain combines TRBV6-5 with TRBJ1-6; D is uncertain. Germline V gene sequence: CDR1 MNHEY, CDR2 SVGAGI. The ends were cut back, 7 bases at V and 7 bases at J, with 11 bases in the middle. This CDR3 is 13 amino acids long. The CDR3 DNA reads TGTGCCAGCAAACCCGGGGTAAATTCACCCCTCCACTTT. Translated: CASKPGVNSPLHF.

Ten or more counts support this clonotype. The chain uses TRBV12-3 or TRBV12-4 and TRBJ2-1, with no clear D. This CDR3 is built from 11 residues. The V and J ends lost 7 bases and 4 bases respectively, with 5 bases between them. CDR3 sequence: CASTWYNEQFF. The DNA for the CDR3 is TGTGCCAGCACATGGTACAATGAGCAGTTCTTC.

The CDR3 spells CASSLFTLQGRLNQPQHF. CDR3 sequence (DNA): TGTGCCAGCAGTTTATTTACCCTACAGGGGCGCCTAAATCAGCCCCAGCATTTT. The chain has TRBV28 and TRBJ1-5, with 7 bases matching TRBD1. Per the germline V gene, CDR1 is MDHEN and CDR2 is SYDVKM. The CDR3 sequence is 18 residues long. The V gene end was trimmed by 1 base and the J gene end by 4 bases; junction bases not matched to a gene: 13.